This TCR beta chain was retrieved from a study of T-cell memory formation after mild COVID-19. V was cut by 2 bases and J by 6 bases, with 10 bases left in between. Germline CDR1 SEHNR, CDR2 FQNEAQ (reference sequence). The CDR3 has 13 amino acids. TCRdb independently ran MiXCR on the 5' RACE reads; one entry per CDR3 protein. The sample holds about 100,000 distinct CDR3 sequences, 14% seen once. This clonotype was recorded at least ten times. The gene calls are TRBV7-9 and TRBJ1-1; no firm D call. This receptor was obtained from a man aged 18 to 30 who had mild COVID-19 (a few samples of this study predate the infection). Cell type and time point are not known. The sample was PBMCs or a T cell subset sorted from them (not recorded which). The CDR3 protein is CASSLTTNAEAFF. In DNA, the CDR3 is TGTGCCAGCAGCTTAACCACCAACGCTGAAGCTTTCTTT.